Below, 32 T cell receptor beta chains from the same sample are listed, as sequenced in a study of cytomegalovirus exposure and HLA in healthy donors. The PCR contained 60 Vbeta and 13 Jbeta primers. Produced via immunoSEQ multiplex PCR; TCRdb's table is partial and in-frame only. The sample holds 80,000 or so clones, approximately 80% seen once. The sample was PBMCs. These receptors all stem from a middle-aged man in good health and CMV-seronegative.

This chain uses TRBV30 with TRBJ1-5; D possibly corresponds to TRBD1 (5 bases). The V and J ends lost 5 bases and 9 bases respectively, with 14 bases between them. Looked up from germline, CDR1 is GTSNPN and CDR2 is SVGIG (reference sequence). This CDR3 has 12 residues. The CDR3 here is CAWGGVSGPQHF. As DNA, the CDR3 is TGTGCCTGGGGGGGGGTCTCCGGGCCCCAGCATTTT.

The table lists this clone with a few counts. The chain employs TRBV6-1 and TRBJ2-7, with 7 positions matching TRBD1. The V segment lost 4 bases and the J segment 2 bases; nucleotides outside the gene matches: 11. The germline V gene encodes CDR1 MNHNS and CDR2 SASEGT. This CDR3 region has 16 residues. CDR3 protein: CASSARQGTFPYEQYF. Here the CDR3 DNA reads TGTGCCAGCAGTGCGCGACAGGGCACTTTTCCCTACGAGCAGTACTTC.

The chain couples TRBV9 to TRBJ2-7, with 10 bases that match TRBD1. Germline-derived CDR1 and CDR2 are SGDLS and YYNGEE. The CDR3 is 15 amino acids. The V segment lost 0 bases and the J segment 4 bases; nucleotides outside the gene matches: 4. The CDR3 coding sequence is TGTGCCAGCAGCGTAGCCGGGACAGGGGCATACGAGCAGTACTTC. As protein: CASSVAGTGAYEQYF. The entire variable domain, with the rest obtained from reference TRBV9 and TRBJ2-7, is as follows: DSGVTQTPKHLITATGQRVTLRCSPRSGDLSVYWYQQSLDQGLQFLIQYYNGEERAKGNILERFSAQQFPDLHSELNLSSLELGDSALYFCASSVAGTGAYEQYFGPGTRLTVT.

The chain couples TRBV20-1 to TRBJ1-2; no definite D call. The CDR3 has 10 residues. The V gene lost 6 bases and the J gene lost 11 bases, with 13 bases spanning the gap. Per germline, CDR1 DFQATT and CDR2 SNEGSKA (reference sequence). CDR3 residues: CSAPPRGYTF. The CDR3 DNA follows: TGCAGTGCCCCCCCACGAGGGTACACCTTC.

On this clone itself: Additional DNA sequences in this sample encode the identical CDR3. The chain joins TRBV7-8 to TRBJ2-1, with 7 bases fitting TRBD1. Germline values: CDR1 SGHVS, CDR2 FQNEAQ. The CDR3 totals 16 residues. Trimming took 5 bases from V and 4 from J; bases not matched to a gene: 11. The CDR3 region has the DNA TGTGCCAGCAGCGCGAGTCCGGGACAGTTGTACAATGAGCAGTTCTTC. As protein: CASSASPGQLYNEQFF.

This rearrangement joins TRBV6-5 to TRBJ1-1; perhaps TRBD1 as D (5 bases). V was clipped by 3 bases and J by 7 bases, with 15 bases between them. The CDR3 has 14 residues. The germline V gene encodes CDR1 MNHEY and CDR2 SVGAGI. The CDR3 region is CASSYSPSRGEAFF. The CDR3 coding sequence is TGTGCCAGCAGTTATTCGCCGAGTAGGGGTGAAGCTTTCTTT.

V usage is TRBV9 and J usage is TRBJ2-2; 9 nucleotides match TRBD2. V gave up 4 bases and J gave up 2 bases; unmatched junction bases: 9. This CDR3 contains 17 residues. Germline CDR1 and CDR2: SGDLS and YYNGEE. CDR3 protein: CASSPTRGGQNTGELFF. For the CDR3, the DNA is TGTGCCAGCAGCCCGACGCGGGGGGGACAAAACACCGGGGAGCTGTTTTTT.

This clone was counted a few times. This chain connects TRBV6-1 to TRBJ1-2, with D perhaps matching TRBD1 (5 bases). CDR3 length equals 13 residues. Germline V gene sequence: CDR1 MNHNS, CDR2 SASEGT. The V end was cut by 7 bases, the J end by 7 bases, with 16 bases between. The CDR3 nucleotides read TGTGCCAGCAACAAAGCTCAGGGCAGTGGCTACACCTTC. Amino acids: CASNKAQGSGYTF.

The J gene is TRBJ2-7, the V gene TRBV29-1, with 10 bases fitting TRBD1. Germline values: CDR1 SQVTM, CDR2 ANQGSEA. There are 11 residues in the CDR3. The J segment lost 13 bases and the V segment lost 5 bases, leaving 8 bases of the junction unmatched. The CDR3 nucleotides are TGCAGCGTTCGAGGGACAGGGGATTCTTACTTC. Amino acids: CSVRGTGDSYF.

This chain connects TRBV19 to TRBJ2-7; maybe TRBD1 (6 bases). CDR1 LNHDA and CDR2 SQIVND come from the germline V gene (reference sequence). The CDR3 has 12 amino acids. V was clipped by 4 bases and J by 7 bases, with 11 bases between them. CDR3 DNA sequence: TGTGCCAGTAGTAGTGAAGGGGGTGAGCAGTACTTC. This translates into CASSSEGGEQYF.

The rearrangement joins TRBV5-5 to TRBJ1-1; D is possibly TRBD1 (6 bases). V was shortened by 3 bases and J by 7 bases, with 19 bases between the two germline ends. The CDR3 loop spans 15 amino acids. CDR1 and CDR2 (germline): SGHKS, YYEKEE (reference sequence). CDR3 nucleotides: TGTGCCAGCAGCTGGTGGGGGGGGGCAGTTAGTGAAGCTTTCTTT. Translating gives CASSWWGGAVSEAFF. Supplemented by reference TRBV5-5 and TRBJ1-1, the full variable domain reads DAGVTQSPTHLIKTRGQQVTLRCSPISGHKSVSWYQQVLGQGPQFIFQYYEKEERGRGNFPDRFSARQFPNYSSELNVNALLLGDSALYLCASSWWGGAVSEAFFGQGTRLTVV.

The chain joins TRBV5-8 to TRBJ1-5; D possibly corresponds to TRBD1 (6 bases). V gave up 9 bases and J gave up 3 bases, with 13 bases separating them. Germline V lookup: CDR1 SGHTS, CDR2 YDEGEE. The CDR3 runs 13 residues. Here the CDR3 reads CATGGRTNQPQHF. The CDR3 coding sequence is TGTGCCACCGGGGGGCGGACCAATCAGCCCCAGCATTTT.

The rearrangement joins TRBV29-1 to TRBJ2-1; D gene uncertain. This CDR3 comprises 12 residues. Germline-derived CDR1 and CDR2 are SQVTM and ANQGSEA. V lost 2 bases and J lost 3, with 5 bases in between. The CDR3 region is CSVEPSYNEQFF. CDR3 coding DNA: TGCAGCGTTGAACCGAGCTACAATGAGCAGTTCTTC.

The chain uses TRBV7-6 and TRBJ1-5; D gene uncertain. The CDR3 consists of 13 residues. V lost 6 bases and J 5 bases, leaving 11 bases between the germline ends. Germline CDR1 and CDR2: SGHVS and FNYEAQ. The CDR3 here is CASSKNTYQPQHF. The CDR3 nucleotides read TGTGCCAGCAGTAAAAATACTTATCAGCCCCAGCATTTT. The entire variable domain, with the rest obtained from reference TRBV7-6 and TRBJ1-5, is as follows: GAGVSQSPRYKVTKRGQDVALRCDPISGHVSLYWYRQALGQGPEFLTYFNYEAQQDKSGLPNDRFSAERPEGSISTLTIQRTEQRDSAMYRCASSKNTYQPQHFGDGTRLSIL.

The CDR3 reads CASSPRQGNSPLHF. CDR3 DNA: TGTGCCAGCAGCCCACGACAGGGGAATTCACCCCTCCACTTT. The rearrangement links TRBV27 to TRBJ1-6, with 8 bases fitting TRBD1. Germline trimming cut 6 bases from V and 7 bases from J; bases unmatched to any gene: 5. The germline V gene has CDR1 MNHEY and CDR2 SMNVEV (reference sequence). This CDR3 is 14 amino acids long.

This clone was counted a few times. The chain couples TRBV5-1 to TRBJ1-4; tentatively, D is TRBD1 (6 bases). The CDR3 is 14 amino acids. Trimming cost V 0 bases and J 4 bases, with 7 bases left between them. CDR1 and CDR2 from the germline V gene are SGHRS and YFSETQ. The CDR3 DNA is TGCGCCAGCAGCTTGGACAGGGATAATGAAAAACTGTTTTTT. It is translated as CASSLDRDNEKLFF.

The J gene is TRBJ2-1, the V gene TRBV5-1; D remains ambiguous. Trimming left V 0 bases short and J 0 bases short, with 10 bases between. Germline V gives CDR1 SGHRS, CDR2 YFSETQ. The length of the CDR3 is 16 residues. Written as DNA, the CDR3 is TGCGCCAGCAGCTTGGATAAGCTGAGCTCCTACAATGAGCAGTTCTTC. Translated, it gives CASSLDKLSSYNEQFF.

The sample holds a few counts of this clone. This chain joins TRBV4-3 and TRBJ1-4; D gene unclear. Germline CDR1 is LGHNA and CDR2 is YSLEER. The CDR3 covers 13 residues. Trimming stripped 5 bases from V and 6 bases from J, with 10 bases between. CDR3 loop: CASSFQGDEKLFF. In DNA, the CDR3 is TGCGCCAGCAGCTTCCAAGGAGATGAAAAACTGTTTTTT.

There are a few counts of this clone. V is TRBV23-1 and J is TRBJ2-2; no clear D. TRBV23-1 is an open reading frame whose function is uncertain. CDR3 length: 18 residues. With 6 bases removed from V and 6 bases from J, the gap between germline ends came to 26 bases. As DNA, the CDR3 is TGCGCCAGCAGACCCGGGTGCCGTAACAAACCCTGGGCCGGGGAGCTGTTTTTT. Its translation is CASRPGCRNKPWAGELFF.

This chain connects TRBV15 to TRBJ1-6; TRBD1 matches at 10 bases. Germline trimming cut 1 base from V and 0 bases from J; bases unmatched to any gene: 9. This CDR3 region has 20 residues. Germline CDR1 and CDR2: LNHNV and YYDKDF (reference sequence). CDR3 coding DNA: TGTGCCACCAGCAGAGCGTTAGGGACAGGGGTTGGCTCCTATAATTCACCCCTCCACTTT. Translating it yields CATSRALGTGVGSYNSPLHF.

The rearrangement links TRBV7-6 to TRBJ2-1, with 13 positions matching TRBD2. The CDR3 totals 16 residues. Germline values: CDR1 SGHVS, CDR2 FNYEAQ. Losses at the gene ends were 5 bases for V and 7 bases for J; bases not matched to a gene: 8. The CDR3 region has the DNA TGTGCCAGCAGCCCGACCGGGACTAGCGGGGTGAATGAGCAGTTCTTC. Translation gives CASSPTGTSGVNEQFF.

CDR3 in amino acids: CASSVRGAGTDTQYF. The CDR3 nucleotides read TGTGCCAGCAGCGTACGGGGGGCCGGCACAGATACGCAGTATTTT. The chain links TRBV9 to TRBJ2-3; D is possibly TRBD2 (7 bases). Germline CDR1 SGDLS, CDR2 YYNGEE. CDR3 length: 15 amino acids. Trimming cost V 1 base and J 1 base, with 10 bases left between them. The variable domain in full, completed from reference TRBV9 and TRBJ2-3, reads DSGVTQTPKHLITATGQRVTLRCSPRSGDLSVYWYQQSLDQGLQFLIQYYNGEERAKGNILERFSAQQFPDLHSELNLSSLELGDSALYFCASSVRGAGTDTQYFGPGTRLTVL.

The rearrangement links TRBV4-2 to TRBJ1-2, with 8 nucleotides matching TRBD1. V dropped 4 bases and J dropped 2; count of bases not matched to a gene: 6. Looked up from germline, CDR1 is LGHNA and CDR2 is YNFKEQ. The CDR3 spans 15 residues. In DNA form, the CDR3 reads TGTGCCAGCAGCCTCGCGACAGGGGCCAACTATGGCTACACCTTC. Translating it yields CASSLATGANYGYTF.

This sequence joins TRBV7-9 and TRBJ1-1, with D possibly matching TRBD1 (5 bases). Germline CDR1 reads SEHNR; CDR2 reads FQNEAQ (reference sequence). V was trimmed by 2 bases and J by 10 bases, leaving 17 bases between them. The CDR3 sequence is 14 residues long. This chain's CDR3 is CASSLKGLREGAFF. As DNA, the CDR3 is TGTGCCAGCAGCTTAAAGGGACTCCGGGAAGGAGCTTTCTTT.

V and J are TRBV7-2 and TRBJ2-5, with D perhaps matching TRBD1 (5 bases). Trimming removed 5 bases at V and 5 bases at J, with 12 bases between. Germline-derived CDR1 and CDR2 are SGHTA and FQGNSA. This CDR3 has 13 amino acids. CDR3 DNA: TGTGCCAGCAGCCCCAACAGGTACGAGACCCAGTACTTC. Amino acid sequence: CASSPNRYETQYF.

The V gene is TRBV30, the J gene TRBJ1-5; D might be TRBD1 (6 bases). V lost 2 bases and J lost 0, with 8 bases in between. This CDR3 has 14 residues. CDR1 GTSNPN and CDR2 SVGIG come from the germline V gene (reference sequence). CDR3 region: CAWSNRVSNQPQHF. As DNA, the CDR3 is TGTGCCTGGAGTAACAGGGTTAGCAATCAGCCCCAGCATTTT.

The V and J genes are TRBV27 and TRBJ2-3, with 14 bases fitting TRBD2. CDR3 size: 16 residues. Germline CDR1 MNHEY, CDR2 SMNVEV (reference sequence). The V gene end was trimmed by 2 bases and the J gene end by 6 bases; junction bases not matched to a gene: 4. CDR3 loop: CASSLRGLAGVDTQYF. CDR3 DNA: TGTGCCAGCAGTTTACGGGGACTAGCGGGGGTGGATACGCAGTATTTT.

The rearrangement links TRBV19 to TRBJ1-5; D unclear. The CDR3 is 16 residues long. Germline V CDR1 and CDR2: LNHDA, SQIVND (reference sequence). V gave up 7 bases and J gave up 2 bases, with 18 bases separating them. The CDR3 protein is CASTGPVGVGNQPQHF. The CDR3 bases are TGTGCCAGTACTGGACCCGTCGGGGTTGGCAATCAGCCCCAGCATTTT.

The CDR3 region has the DNA TGTGCCAGCAGCCCTGTAGCGGGGGTTCGAGCCCAGTACTTC. This encodes CASSPVAGVRAQYF. This rearrangement joins TRBV7-3 to TRBJ2-5, with TRBD2 matching 9 bases. V shed 5 bases, J shed 9 bases, and the junction held 10 bases outside the gene matches. Germline V gives CDR1 SGHTA, CDR2 FQGTGA. The CDR3 length is 14 residues.

The chain recombines TRBV7-9 with TRBJ2-7; 7 nucleotides line up with TRBD1. The ends lost 2 bases at V and 2 bases at J; junction bases unmatched: 6. This CDR3 spans 15 amino acids. Germline values: CDR1 SEHNR, CDR2 FQNEAQ (reference sequence). The CDR3 loop is CASSLRGDRAYEQYF. The CDR3 DNA sequence: TGTGCCAGCAGCTTAAGAGGTGACAGGGCCTACGAGCAGTACTTC.

The CDR3 loop is CATRSPGGYQETQYF. The CDR3 DNA reads as TGTGCCACGCGAAGCCCTGGCGGCTACCAAGAGACCCAGTACTTC. This chain uses TRBV10-3 with TRBJ2-5; D gene ambiguous. CDR1 ENHRY and CDR2 SYGVKD come from the germline V gene. V lost 10 bases, J lost 0 bases, and 18 bases lay in between. This CDR3 has 15 residues.

The rearrangement links TRBV5-1 to TRBJ2-3, with D perhaps matching TRBD1 (5 bases). The CDR3 extends over 14 amino acids. Germline assignment: CDR1 SGHRS and CDR2 YFSETQ. Trimming removed 1 base at V and 2 bases at J, with 8 bases between. The chain's CDR3 is CASSLRTYTDTQYF. The CDR3 DNA reads as TGCGCCAGCAGCTTGAGGACATACACAGATACGCAGTATTTT.